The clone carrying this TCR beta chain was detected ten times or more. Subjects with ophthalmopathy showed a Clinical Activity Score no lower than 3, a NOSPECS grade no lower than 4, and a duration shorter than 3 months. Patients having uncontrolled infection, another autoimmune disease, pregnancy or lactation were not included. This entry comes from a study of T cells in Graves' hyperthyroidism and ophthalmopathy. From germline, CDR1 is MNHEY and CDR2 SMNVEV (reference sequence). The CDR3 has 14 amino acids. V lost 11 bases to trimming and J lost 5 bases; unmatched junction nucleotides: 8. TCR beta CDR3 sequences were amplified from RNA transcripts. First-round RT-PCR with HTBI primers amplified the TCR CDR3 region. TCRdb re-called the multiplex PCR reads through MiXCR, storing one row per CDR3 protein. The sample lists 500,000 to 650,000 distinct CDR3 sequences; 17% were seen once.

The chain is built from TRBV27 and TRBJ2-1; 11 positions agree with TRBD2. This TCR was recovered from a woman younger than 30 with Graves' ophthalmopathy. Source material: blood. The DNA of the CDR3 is TGTGCCGCGTCACTAGCGGGAGAAAACAATGAGCAGTTCTTC. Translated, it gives CAASLAGENNEQFF.